This is a list of T cell receptor beta chains from one sample in a study of cytomegalovirus exposure and HLA in healthy donors. TCRdb's copy holds only in-frame clones and misses some; the assay was immunoSEQ multiplex PCR. Of about 98,000 clones in the sample, less than 90% were seen once. What was sequenced was PBMCs. Receptors originate from a young man in good health and CMV-seropositive. CDR3s include the opening cysteine and the closing phenylalanine or tryptophan. A D gene is named only where the DNA matches it firmly.

>TRBD1|TRBJ2-7|TRBV6-1
TGTGCCAGCAGTGAAGCGTGGGTTGGGACAGGGAAGATCGAGCAGTACTTC
CASSEAWVGTGKIEQYF
>TRBD1|TRBJ2-2|TRBV6-1
TGTGCCGTCTACAGGGGTAACACCGGGGAGCTGTTTTTT
CAVYRGNTGELFF
>TRBD1|TRBJ2-6|TRBV5-1
TGCGCCAGCAGCAGGGGACAGGGGAATTCTGGGGCCAACGTCCTGACTTTC
CASSRGQGNSGANVLTF
>TRBD2|TRBJ2-2|TRBV11-1
TGTGCCAGCAGCCAGCGGGAGGTCGGGGAGCTGTTTTTT
CASSQREVGELFF
>TRBD2|TRBJ2-5|TRBV7-9
TGTGCCAGCAGCGTGGGACTAGCGGGGGTTCTATGGGAGACCCAGTACTTC
CASSVGLAGVLWETQYF
>TRBD2|TRBJ2-7|TRBV12-5
TGTGCTAGTGGTTATGAGACTAGCTTCGACGAGCAGTACTTC
CASGYETSFDEQYF
>TRBD1|TRBJ1-1|TRBV19
TGTGCCAGTCTGGACCCCTTGGGACAGGGCGCTTTCTTT
CASLDPLGQGAFF
>-|TRBJ2-3|TRBV6-5
TGTGCCAGCAGTTACTCGGAGGGCGAGGCAGATACGCAGTATTTT
CASSYSEGEADTQYF
>-|TRBJ1-1|TRBV19
TGTGCCAGTAGGGGCTCCGGGACTGTGAACACTGAAGCTTTCTTT
CASRGSGTVNTEAFF
>-|TRBJ1-1|TRBV28
TGTGCCAGCACCTTTGGGGGGTCACTGAAGACTGAAGCTTTCTTT
CASTFGGSLKTEAFF
>TRBD2|TRBJ2-2|TRBV7-3
TGTGCCAGCAGCTTAACGTCGCAGGCTAGCGGGAATGTCGGGGAGCTGTTTTTT
CASSLTSQASGNVGELFF